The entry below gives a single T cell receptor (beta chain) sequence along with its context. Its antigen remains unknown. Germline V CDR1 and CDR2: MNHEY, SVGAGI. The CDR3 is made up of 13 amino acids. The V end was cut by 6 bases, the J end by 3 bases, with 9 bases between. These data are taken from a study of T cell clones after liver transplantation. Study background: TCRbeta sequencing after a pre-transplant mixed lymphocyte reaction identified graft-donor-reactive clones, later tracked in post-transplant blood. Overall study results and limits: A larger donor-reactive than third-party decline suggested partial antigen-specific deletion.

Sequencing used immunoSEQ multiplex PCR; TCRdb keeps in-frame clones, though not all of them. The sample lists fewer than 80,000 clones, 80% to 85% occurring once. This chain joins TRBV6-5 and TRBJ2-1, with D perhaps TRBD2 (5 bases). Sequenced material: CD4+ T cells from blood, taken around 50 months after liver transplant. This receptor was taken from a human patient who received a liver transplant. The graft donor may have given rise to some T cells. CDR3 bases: TGTGCCAGCAGCTCCCGGGGCTACAATGAGCAGTTCTTC. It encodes CASSSRGYNEQFF.